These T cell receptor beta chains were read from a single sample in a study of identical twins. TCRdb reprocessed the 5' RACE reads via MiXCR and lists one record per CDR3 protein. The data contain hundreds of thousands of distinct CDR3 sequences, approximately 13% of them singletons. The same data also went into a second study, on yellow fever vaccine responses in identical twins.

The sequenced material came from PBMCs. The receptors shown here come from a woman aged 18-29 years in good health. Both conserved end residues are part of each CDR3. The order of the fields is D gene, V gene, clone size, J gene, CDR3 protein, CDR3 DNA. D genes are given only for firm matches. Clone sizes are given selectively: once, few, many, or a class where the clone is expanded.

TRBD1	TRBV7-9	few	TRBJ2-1	CASSLSGTGGHEQFF	TGTGCCAGCAGCTTATCTGGGACAGGGGGTCATGAGCAGTTCTTC
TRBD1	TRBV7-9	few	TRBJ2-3	CASSHPGQGAGTQYF	TGTGCCAGCAGCCATCCGGGACAGGGGGCCGGTACGCAGTATTTT
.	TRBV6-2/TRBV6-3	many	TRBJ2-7	CASSYRSRRNYEQYF	TGTGCCAGCAGTTACCGTTCCCGGAGGAACTACGAGCAGTACTTC
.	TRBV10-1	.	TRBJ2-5	CASSESIEYWGLETQYF	TGCGCCAGCAGTGAGTCGATTGAATATTGGGGTTTGGAGACCCAGTACTTC
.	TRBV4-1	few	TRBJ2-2	CASSQCRLACGELFF	TGCGCCAGCAGCCAATGTCGGCTAGCCTGCGGGGAGCTGTTTTTT
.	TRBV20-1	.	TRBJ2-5	CSASSSAGIQETQYF	TGCAGTGCTAGTAGTTCGGCGGGGATCCAAGAGACCCAGTACTTC
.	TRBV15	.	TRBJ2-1	CATSRGGVSSYNEQFF	TGTGCCACCAGCAGAGGTGGAGTTAGCTCCTACAATGAGCAGTTCTTC
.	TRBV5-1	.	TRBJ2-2	CASSTDSLTGELFF	TGCGCCAGCAGCACGGACAGCCTAACCGGGGAGCTGTTTTTT
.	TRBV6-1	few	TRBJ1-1	CASSPWVGGNTEAFF	TGTGCCAGCAGCCCCTGGGTGGGGGGGAACACTGAAGCTTTCTTT
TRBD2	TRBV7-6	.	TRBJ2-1	CASSLSAGSTNEQFF	TGTGCCAGCAGCTTATCAGCGGGGAGTACCAATGAGCAGTTCTTC
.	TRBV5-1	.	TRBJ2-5	CASSLADQETQYF	TGCGCCAGCAGCTTGGCGGATCAAGAGACCCAGTACTTC
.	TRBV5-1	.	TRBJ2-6	CASRGLVSGANVLTF	TGCGCCAGCCGCGGACTTGTTTCTGGGGCCAACGTCCTGACTTTC
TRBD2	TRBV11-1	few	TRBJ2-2	CASSFVGTSGVGTGELFF	TGTGCCAGCAGCTTCGTCGGGACTAGCGGGGTGGGCACCGGGGAGCTGTTTTTT
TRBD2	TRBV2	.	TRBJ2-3	CASREGLAASTDTQYF	TGTGCCAGCAGAGAGGGACTAGCGGCTAGCACAGATACGCAGTATTTT
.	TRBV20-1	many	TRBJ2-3	CSPREWGTDTQYF	TGCAGCCCCAGGGAATGGGGCACAGATACGCAGTATTTT
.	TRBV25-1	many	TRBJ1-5	CASSEGGGNQPQHF	TGTGCCAGCAGTGAAGGGGGGGGCAATCAGCCCCAGCATTTT
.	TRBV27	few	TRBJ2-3	CASSPYRADTQYF	TGTGCCAGCAGTCCCTACAGGGCTGATACGCAGTATTTT
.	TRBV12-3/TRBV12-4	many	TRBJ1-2	CASSLRTVNYGYTF	TGTGCCAGCAGTTTAAGGACGGTTAATTATGGCTACACCTTC
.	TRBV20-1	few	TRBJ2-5	CSPTTHVAQYF	TGCAGTCCGACGACCCACGTAGCCCAGTACTTC
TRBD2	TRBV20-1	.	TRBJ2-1	CSALGLAVKEQFF	TGCAGTGCTCTGGGACTAGCGGTCAAGGAGCAGTTCTTC
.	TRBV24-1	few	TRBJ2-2	CATLGPAPISELFF	TGTGCCACCCTGGGTCCGGCCCCGATTTCCGAGCTGTTTTTT
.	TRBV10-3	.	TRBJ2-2	CAISEGVESGELFF	TGTGCCATCAGTGAGGGGGTCGAGTCTGGGGAGCTGTTTTTT
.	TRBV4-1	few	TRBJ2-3	CASSQWPVPLGTQYF	TGCGCCAGCAGCCAGTGGCCCGTTCCCCTTGGTACGCAGTATTTT
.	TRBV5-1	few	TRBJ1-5	CASSPWTEDYQPQHF	TGCGCCAGCAGCCCCTGGACAGAAGACTATCAGCCCCAGCATTTT
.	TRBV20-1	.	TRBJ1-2	CSASTEYGYTF	TGCAGTGCTAGTACTGAGTATGGCTACACCTTC
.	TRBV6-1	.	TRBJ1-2	CASSETDLYGYTF	TGTGCCAGCAGCGAGACAGATCTTTATGGCTACACCTTC
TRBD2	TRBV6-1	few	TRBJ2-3	CASTDGTGGPAADTQYF	TGTGCCAGCACCGACGGGACGGGAGGGCCTGCTGCAGATACGCAGTATTTT
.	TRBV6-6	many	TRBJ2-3	CASSYSFTDTQYF	TGTGCCAGCAGTTACTCCTTCACAGATACGCAGTATTTT
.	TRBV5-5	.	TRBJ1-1	CASGRRGNTEAFF	TGTGCCAGCGGACGCAGGGGAAACACTGAAGCTTTCTTT
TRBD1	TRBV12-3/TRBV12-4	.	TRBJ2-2	CASSSGQGRAGELFF	TGTGCCAGCAGTTCGGGACAGGGGAGGGCCGGGGAGCTGTTTTTT
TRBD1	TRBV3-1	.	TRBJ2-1	CASSQDVTGPNEQFF	TGTGCCAGCAGCCAAGACGTGACAGGGCCGAATGAGCAGTTCTTC
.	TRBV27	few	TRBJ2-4	CASRPTVAKNIQYF	TGTGCCAGCAGGCCCACAGTAGCCAAAAACATTCAGTACTTC
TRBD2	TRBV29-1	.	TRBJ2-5	CSAAGGTQETQYF	TGCAGCGCAGCGGGAGGGACCCAAGAGACCCAGTACTTC
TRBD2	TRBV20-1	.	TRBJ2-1	CCAPGLAGGARWNEQFF	TGCTGTGCTCCCGGACTAGCGGGAGGAGCCCGATGGAATGAGCAGTTCTTC
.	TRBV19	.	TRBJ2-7	CASSIGGTEQYF	TGTGCCAGTAGTATTGGGGGGACCGAGCAGTACTTC
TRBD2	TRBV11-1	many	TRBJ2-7	CASSLVRTSGRAIYEQYF	TGTGCCAGCAGCTTAGTAAGGACTAGCGGGAGGGCCATCTACGAGCAGTACTTC
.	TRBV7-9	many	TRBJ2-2	CASSYLENTGELFF	TGTGCCAGCAGCTACCTAGAGAACACCGGGGAGCTGTTTTTT
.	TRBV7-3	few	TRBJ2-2	CASSFSRDHTGELFF	TGTGCCAGCAGCTTTTCCCGGGACCACACCGGGGAGCTGTTTTTT
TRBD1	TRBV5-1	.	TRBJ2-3	CASSFPGQGLRDTQYF	TGCGCCAGCAGCTTTCCGGGACAGGGGCTCCGAGATACGCAGTATTTT
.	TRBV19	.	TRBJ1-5	CASTRKPGDLSNQPQHF	TGTGCCAGTACCCGGAAACCGGGGGATTTAAGCAATCAGCCCCAGCATTTT
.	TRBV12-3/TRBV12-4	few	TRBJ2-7	CASSFLGNLYEQYF	TGTGCCAGCAGTTTTCTCGGGAACCTCTACGAGCAGTACTTC
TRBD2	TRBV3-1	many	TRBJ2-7	CASSQLAETYEQYF	TGTGCCAGCAGCCAGCTAGCGGAGACCTACGAGCAGTACTTC
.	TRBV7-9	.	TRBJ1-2	CASSRAGGGYGYTF	TGTGCCAGCAGCCGGGCAGGCGGAGGGTATGGCTACACCTTC
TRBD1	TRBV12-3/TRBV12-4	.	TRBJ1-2	CASTYTEDREEGYTF	TGTGCCAGCACCTACACTGAAGACAGGGAAGAAGGCTACACCTTC
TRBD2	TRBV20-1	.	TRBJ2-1	CSAKSLAGGQNEQFF	TGCAGTGCTAAATCCCTAGCGGGAGGACAGAATGAGCAGTTCTTC
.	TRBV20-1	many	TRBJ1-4	CSARGFHQGEFEKLFF	TGCAGTGCTAGAGGCTTCCATCAGGGCGAGTTCGAAAAACTGTTTTTT